Given below is one T cell receptor beta chain in context. Its antigen is still unknown. Unrecorded immune exposures were likely, despite nominal health at sampling. The V and J ends lost 2 bases and 2 bases respectively, with 6 bases between them. The CDR3 contains 13 residues. Germline V CDR1 and CDR2: SGHTA, FQGTGA. The sample comes from a study of cytomegalovirus exposure and HLA in healthy donors. This PCR relied on a set of 60 Vbeta primers and 13 Jbeta primers. Method: immunoSEQ multiplex PCR; TCRdb's copy keeps in-frame clones and lacks some. The sample shows 110,000 to 150,000 clones, 60% to 80% of them seen only once. Study-wide results and caveats: In vitro confirmation showed a few CMV-associated chains to be CMV antigen specific. Accurate HLA-A and HLA-B prediction from TCR beta sequences was reported for most subjects. Earlier analysis looked at TCR beta V segments, and most were productive about 87% or about 30% of the time.

The material sequenced was PBMCs. The chain uses TRBV7-3 and TRBJ2-5, with TRBD2 as a possible D gene (6 bases). The source is a woman aged 25 to 39 in good health and CMV-seronegative. CDR3 amino acids: CASSLGGQETQYF. CDR3 in DNA: TGTGCCAGCAGCTTAGGGGGGCAAGAGACCCAGTACTTC.